The sequence of this T cell receptor beta chain was determined in a study of blood T cell repertoires in COVID-19. Study at large: The United States, Italy and Spain supplied acute and convalescent COVID-19 samples. PBMCs, B-cell-depleted T cells, or T cells were the source of the cDNA or gDNA that made up the material.

This clone is a singleton in its sample. Original handling: Estimates of nucleated cell counts were drawn from the amplification of reference gene primers. Measured with immunoSEQ multiplex PCR; TCRdb has only the in-frame clones, and not every one. The V and J calls and clone size were taken over from that table, and D and trimming were inferred from the DNA. The data show roughly 300,000 clones, with over 75% seen just once and just over 7% held by the top ten. V trimming: 4 bases; J trimming: 11 bases; junction bases outside the gene matches: 12. Germline CDR1 reads SGHAT; CDR2 reads FQNNGV. CDR3 length equals 15 residues.

The source material was peripheral blood. V is TRBV11-2 and J is TRBJ2-4, with 9 bases that match TRBD1. This TCR came from a human donor in a cohort sampled during active COVID-19. CDR3 DNA sequence: TGTGCCAGCAGCTCGATGGGGGGACAGGGTCTAGTTCAGTACTTC. It yields the protein CASSSMGGQGLVQYF.